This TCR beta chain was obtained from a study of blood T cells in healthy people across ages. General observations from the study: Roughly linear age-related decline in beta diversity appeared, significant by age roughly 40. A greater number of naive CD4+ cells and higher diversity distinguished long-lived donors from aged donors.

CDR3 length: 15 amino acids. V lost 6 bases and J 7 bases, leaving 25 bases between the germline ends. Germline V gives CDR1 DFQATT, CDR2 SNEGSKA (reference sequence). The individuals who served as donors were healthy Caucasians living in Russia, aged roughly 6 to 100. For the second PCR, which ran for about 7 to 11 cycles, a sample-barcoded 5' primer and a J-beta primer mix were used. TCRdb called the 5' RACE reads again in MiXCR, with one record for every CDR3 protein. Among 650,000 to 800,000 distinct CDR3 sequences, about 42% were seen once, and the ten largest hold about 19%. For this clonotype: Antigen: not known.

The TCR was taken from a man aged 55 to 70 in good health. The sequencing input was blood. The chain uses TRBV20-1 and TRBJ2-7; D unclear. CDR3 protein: CSAAASEPLIGEQYF. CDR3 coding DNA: TGCAGTGCCGCAGCCTCAGAGCCCCTGATTGGGGAGCAGTACTTC.